A single sample is the source of the 5 T cell receptor beta chains below, sequenced in a study of cytomegalovirus exposure and HLA in healthy donors. The PCR employed 60 Vbeta primers together with 13 Jbeta primers. The repertoire was sequenced with immunoSEQ multiplex PCR; TCRdb's copy has only in-frame clones and lacks some. The table shows approximately 160,000 clones, with around three quarters occurring only once. Sequencing input: PBMCs. These receptors were taken from a woman aged 30 to 39 in good health and CMV-seronegative.

V usage is TRBV27 and J usage is TRBJ1-2, with D maybe TRBD1 (5 bases). V was shortened by 10 bases and J by 7 bases, with 13 bases between the two germline ends. Looked up from germline, CDR1 is MNHEY and CDR2 is SMNVEV (reference sequence). The CDR3 has 11 amino acids. CDR3 loop: CATLGGSGYTF. The CDR3 DNA reads as TGTGCCACCCTCGGGGGGAGTGGCTACACCTTC.

The V call is TRBV6-1, the J call TRBJ1-5; D gene unclear. Germline V gene data show CDR1 as MNHNS and CDR2 as SASEGT. This CDR3 is built from 16 residues. The V and J ends lost 4 bases and 0 bases respectively, with 13 bases between them. The CDR3 protein is CASSAKRRASNQPQHF. Here the CDR3 DNA reads TGTGCCAGCAGTGCCAAGAGGCGGGCTAGCAATCAGCCCCAGCATTTT.

This clone has more than one count but fewer than ten. J is TRBJ2-3 and V is TRBV28; no definite D call. Germline V lookup: CDR1 MDHEN, CDR2 SYDVKM. The ends were cut back, 6 bases at V and 1 base at J, with 11 bases in the middle. The CDR3 consists of 14 residues. CDR3 DNA: TGTGCCAGCAGGGGCAGTCAGGGCACAGATACGCAGTATTTT. Translating gives CASRGSQGTDTQYF.

This rearrangement joins TRBV7-8 to TRBJ2-1; D remains unclear. CDR1 SGHVS and CDR2 FQNEAQ come from the germline V gene. The V end was cut by 0 bases, the J end by 7 bases, with 4 bases between. This CDR3 region has 12 residues. The CDR3 bases are TGTGCCAGCAGCTTAGCGTCTAATGAGCAGTTCTTC. Its translation: CASSLASNEQFF.

The chain has TRBV5-1 and TRBJ2-7, with 8 bases fitting TRBD1. J was trimmed by 6 bases and V by 0 bases; bases with no gene match: 11. Germline loops: CDR1 SGHRS, CDR2 YFSETQ. This CDR3 has 16 residues. The DNA for the CDR3 is TGCGCCAGCAGCTTGGGGGGGACAGGCCGACCTAGCGAGCAGTACTTC. Translation gives CASSLGGTGRPSEQYF.